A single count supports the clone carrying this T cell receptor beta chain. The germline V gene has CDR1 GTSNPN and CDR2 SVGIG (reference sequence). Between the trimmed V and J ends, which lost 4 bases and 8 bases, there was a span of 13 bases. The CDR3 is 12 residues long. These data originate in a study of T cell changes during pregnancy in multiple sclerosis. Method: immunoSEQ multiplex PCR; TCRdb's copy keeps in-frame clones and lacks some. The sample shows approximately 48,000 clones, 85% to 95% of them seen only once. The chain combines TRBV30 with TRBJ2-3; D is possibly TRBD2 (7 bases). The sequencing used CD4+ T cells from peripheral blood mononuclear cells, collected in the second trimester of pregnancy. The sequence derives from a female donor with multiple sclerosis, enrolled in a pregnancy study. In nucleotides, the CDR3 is TGTGCCTGGAAGGGGGGGCTGGCTACGCAGTATTTT. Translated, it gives CAWKGGLATQYF.